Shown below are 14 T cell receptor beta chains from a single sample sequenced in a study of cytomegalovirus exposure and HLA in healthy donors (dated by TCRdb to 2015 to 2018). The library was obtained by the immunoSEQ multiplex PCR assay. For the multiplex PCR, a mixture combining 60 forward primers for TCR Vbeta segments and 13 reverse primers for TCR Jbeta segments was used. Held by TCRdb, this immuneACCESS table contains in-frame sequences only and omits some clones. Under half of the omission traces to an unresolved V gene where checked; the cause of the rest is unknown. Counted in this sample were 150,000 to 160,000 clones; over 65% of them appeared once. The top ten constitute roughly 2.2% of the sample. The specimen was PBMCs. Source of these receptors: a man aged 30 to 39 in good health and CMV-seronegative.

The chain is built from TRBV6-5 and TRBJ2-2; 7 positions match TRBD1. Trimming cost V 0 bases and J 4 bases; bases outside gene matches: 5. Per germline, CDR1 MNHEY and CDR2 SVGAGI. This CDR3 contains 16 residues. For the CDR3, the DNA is TGTGCCAGCAGTTACTCGAGGGGGCAGGGCACCGGGGAGCTGTTTTTT. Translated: CASSYSRGQGTGELFF.

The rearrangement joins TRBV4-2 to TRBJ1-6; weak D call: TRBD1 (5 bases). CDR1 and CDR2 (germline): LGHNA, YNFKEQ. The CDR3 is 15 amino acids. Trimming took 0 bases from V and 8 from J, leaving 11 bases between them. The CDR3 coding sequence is TGTGCCAGCAGCCAAGAGGGGGGTTTTGATTCACCCCTCCACTTT. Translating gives CASSQEGGFDSPLHF.

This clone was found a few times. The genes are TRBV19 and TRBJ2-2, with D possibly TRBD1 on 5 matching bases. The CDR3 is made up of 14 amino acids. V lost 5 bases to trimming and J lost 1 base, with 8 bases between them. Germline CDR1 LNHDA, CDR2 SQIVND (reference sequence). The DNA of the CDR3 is TGTGCCAGTAGTTTGCAGGGGAACACCGGGGAGCTGTTTTTT. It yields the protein CASSLQGNTGELFF.

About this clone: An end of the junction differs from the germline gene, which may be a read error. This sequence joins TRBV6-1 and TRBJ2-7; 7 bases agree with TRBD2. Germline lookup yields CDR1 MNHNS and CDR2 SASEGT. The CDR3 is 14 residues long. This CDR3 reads CASSDKAQDSSGGF. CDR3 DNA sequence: TGTGCCAGCAGTGATAAGGCCCAGGACTCCTCGGGAGGCTTC.

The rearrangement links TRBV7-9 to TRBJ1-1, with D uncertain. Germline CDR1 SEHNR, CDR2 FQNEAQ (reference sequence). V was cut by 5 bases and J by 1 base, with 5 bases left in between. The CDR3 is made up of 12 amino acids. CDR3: CASSSWNTEAFF. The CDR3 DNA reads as TGTGCCAGCAGCAGCTGGAACACTGAAGCTTTCTTT.

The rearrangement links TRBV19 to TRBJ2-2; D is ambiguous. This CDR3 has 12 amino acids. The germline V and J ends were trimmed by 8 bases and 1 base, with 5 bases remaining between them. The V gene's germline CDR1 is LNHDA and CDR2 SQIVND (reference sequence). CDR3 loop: CASLLNTGELFF. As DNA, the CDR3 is TGTGCCAGTCTCTTGAACACCGGGGAGCTGTTTTTT.

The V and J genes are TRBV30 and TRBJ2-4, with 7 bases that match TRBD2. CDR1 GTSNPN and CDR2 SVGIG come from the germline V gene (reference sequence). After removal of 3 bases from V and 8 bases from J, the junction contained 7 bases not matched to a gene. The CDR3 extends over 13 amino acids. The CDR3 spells CAWRTRGGYIQYF. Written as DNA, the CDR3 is TGTGCCTGGAGGACTAGGGGAGGGTACATTCAGTACTTC.

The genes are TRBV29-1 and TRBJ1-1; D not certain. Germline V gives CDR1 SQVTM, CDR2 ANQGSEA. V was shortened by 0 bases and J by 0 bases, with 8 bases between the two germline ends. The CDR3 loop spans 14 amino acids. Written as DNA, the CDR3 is TGCAGCGTTGAAGAGGCCCGGGTGAACACTGAAGCTTTCTTT. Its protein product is CSVEEARVNTEAFF.

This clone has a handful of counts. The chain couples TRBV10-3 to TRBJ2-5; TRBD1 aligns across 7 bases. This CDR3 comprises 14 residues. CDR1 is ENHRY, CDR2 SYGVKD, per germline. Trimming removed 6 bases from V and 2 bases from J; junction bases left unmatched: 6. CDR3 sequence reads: CAIRQGQLQETQYF. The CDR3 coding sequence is TGTGCCATCAGACAGGGACAGCTTCAAGAGACCCAGTACTTC.

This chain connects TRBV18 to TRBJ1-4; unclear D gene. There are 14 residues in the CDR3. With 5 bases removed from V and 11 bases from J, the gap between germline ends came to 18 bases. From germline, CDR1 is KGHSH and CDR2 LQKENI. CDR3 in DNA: TGTGCCAGCTCAGCAGACAAGTCAGCTCAGAAACTGTTTTTT. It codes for CASSADKSAQKLFF.

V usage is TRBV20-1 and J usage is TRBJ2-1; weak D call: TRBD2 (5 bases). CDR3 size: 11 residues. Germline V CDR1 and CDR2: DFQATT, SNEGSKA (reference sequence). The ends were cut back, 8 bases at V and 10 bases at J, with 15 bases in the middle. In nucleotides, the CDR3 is TGCAGTTACCCGGAGCGAGGGGAGCAGTTCTTC. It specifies CSYPERGEQFF.

CDR3 region: CASSLTASGQGEAFF. Written as DNA, the CDR3 is TGTGCCAGCAGTTTGACAGCTTCGGGACAGGGCGAAGCTTTCTTT. The genes are TRBV28 and TRBJ1-1; 9 bases agree with TRBD1. The ends lost 3 bases at V and 8 bases at J; junction bases unmatched: 10. In germline, CDR1 is MDHEN, CDR2 SYDVKM. The CDR3 runs 15 residues. The complete variable domain, with remaining parts taken from reference TRBV28 and TRBJ1-1, reads DVKVTQSSRYLVKRTGEKVFLECVQDMDHENMFWYRQDPGLGLRLIYFSYDVKMKEKGDIPEGYSVSREKKERFSLILESASTNQTSMYLCASSLTASGQGEAFFGQGTRLTVV.

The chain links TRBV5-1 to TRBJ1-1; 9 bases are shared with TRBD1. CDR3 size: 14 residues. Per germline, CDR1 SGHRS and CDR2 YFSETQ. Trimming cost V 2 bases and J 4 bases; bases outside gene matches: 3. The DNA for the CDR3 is TGCGCCAGCAGCTTAAACAGGGGGCCCACTGAAGCTTTCTTT. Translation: CASSLNRGPTEAFF.

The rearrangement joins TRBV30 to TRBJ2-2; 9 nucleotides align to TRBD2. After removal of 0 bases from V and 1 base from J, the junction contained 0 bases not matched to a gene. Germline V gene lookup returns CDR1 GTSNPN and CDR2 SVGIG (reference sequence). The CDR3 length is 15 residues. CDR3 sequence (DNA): TGTGCCTGGAGTGTTAGCGGGAGGAACACCGGGGAGCTGTTTTTT. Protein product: CAWSVSGRNTGELFF.